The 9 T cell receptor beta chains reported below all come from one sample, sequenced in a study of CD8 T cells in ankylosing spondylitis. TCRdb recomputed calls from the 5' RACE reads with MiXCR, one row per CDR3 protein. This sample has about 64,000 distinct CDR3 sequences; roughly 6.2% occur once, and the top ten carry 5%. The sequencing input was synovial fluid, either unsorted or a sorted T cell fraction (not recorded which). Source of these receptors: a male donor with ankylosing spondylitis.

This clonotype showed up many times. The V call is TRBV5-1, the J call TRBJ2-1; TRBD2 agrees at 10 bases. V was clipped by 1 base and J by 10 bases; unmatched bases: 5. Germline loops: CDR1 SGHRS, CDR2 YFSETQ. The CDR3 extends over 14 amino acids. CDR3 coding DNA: TGCGCCAGCAGCTTGACTAGCGGGATAGGCGAGCAGTTCTTC. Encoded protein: CASSLTSGIGEQFF.

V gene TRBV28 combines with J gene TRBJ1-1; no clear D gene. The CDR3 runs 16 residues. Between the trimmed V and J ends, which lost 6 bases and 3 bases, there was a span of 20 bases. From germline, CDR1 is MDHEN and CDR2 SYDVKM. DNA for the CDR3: TGTGCCAGCAGGCCGACTGGCGCAGACCGGGACACTGAAGCTTTCTTT. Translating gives CASRPTGADRDTEAFF.

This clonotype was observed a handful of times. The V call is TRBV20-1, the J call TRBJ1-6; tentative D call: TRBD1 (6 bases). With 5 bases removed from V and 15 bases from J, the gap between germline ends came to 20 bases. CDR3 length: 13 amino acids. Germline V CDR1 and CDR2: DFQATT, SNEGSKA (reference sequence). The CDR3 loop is CSAGGPTVQVLHF. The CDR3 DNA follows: TGCAGTGCTGGGGGGCCCACGGTACAGGTCCTCCACTTT.

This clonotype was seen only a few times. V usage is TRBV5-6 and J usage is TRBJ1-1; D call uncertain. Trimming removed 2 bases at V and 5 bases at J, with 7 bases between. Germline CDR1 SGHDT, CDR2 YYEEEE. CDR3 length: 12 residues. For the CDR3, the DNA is TGTGCCAGCAGCTTCGCGGGGACTGAAGCTTTCTTT. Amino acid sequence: CASSFAGTEAFF.

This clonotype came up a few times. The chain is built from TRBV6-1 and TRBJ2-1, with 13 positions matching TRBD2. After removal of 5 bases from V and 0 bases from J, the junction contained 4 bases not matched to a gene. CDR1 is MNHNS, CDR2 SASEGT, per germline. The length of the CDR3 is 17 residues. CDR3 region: CASSTRTSGSSYNEQFF. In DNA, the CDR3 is TGTGCCAGCAGTACACGGACTAGCGGGAGCTCCTACAATGAGCAGTTCTTC.

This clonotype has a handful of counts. CDR3 region: CASSAGLADRKQYF. The CDR3 region has the DNA TGTGCCAGCAGTGCGGGACTAGCGGACAGAAAGCAGTACTTC. V and J are TRBV28 and TRBJ2-7, with 11 bases that match TRBD2. This CDR3 comprises 14 residues. Looked up from germline, CDR1 is MDHEN and CDR2 is SYDVKM. Trimming took 5 bases from V and 8 from J; bases not matched to a gene: 8.

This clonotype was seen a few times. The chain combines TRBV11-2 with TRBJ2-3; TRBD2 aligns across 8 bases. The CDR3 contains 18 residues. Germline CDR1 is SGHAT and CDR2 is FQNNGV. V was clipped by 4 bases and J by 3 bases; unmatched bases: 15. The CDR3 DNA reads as TGTGCCAGCAGCTCCCCCGTCGGGTCCACTAGCGGAACAGATACGCAGTATTTT. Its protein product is CASSSPVGSTSGTDTQYF.

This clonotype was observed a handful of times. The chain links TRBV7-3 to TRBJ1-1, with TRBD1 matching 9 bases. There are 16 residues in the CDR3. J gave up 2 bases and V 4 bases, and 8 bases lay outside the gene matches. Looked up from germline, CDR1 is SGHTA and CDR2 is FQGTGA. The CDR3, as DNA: TGTGCCAGCAGCTCGGGGACAGGGAGCGGTAACACTGAAGCTTTCTTT. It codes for CASSSGTGSGNTEAFF. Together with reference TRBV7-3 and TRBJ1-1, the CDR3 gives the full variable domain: GAGVSQTPSNKVTEKGKYVELRCDPISGHTALYWYRQSLGQGPEFLIYFQGTGAADDSGLPNDRFFAVRPEGSVSTLKIQRTERGDSAVYLCASSSGTGSGNTEAFFGQGTRLTVV.

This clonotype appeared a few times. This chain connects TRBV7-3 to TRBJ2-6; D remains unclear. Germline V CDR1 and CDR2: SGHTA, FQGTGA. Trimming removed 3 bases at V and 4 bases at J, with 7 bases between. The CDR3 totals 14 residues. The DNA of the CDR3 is TGTGCCAGCAGCTTTTCTACCGGGGCCAACGTCCTGACTTTC. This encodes CASSFSTGANVLTF.